A selection of T cell receptor beta chains follows, all from one sample in a study of T cell repertoires in cytomegalovirus infection. TCRdb re-called the reads with MiXCR, one entry per CDR3 protein. The table includes some 480,000 distinct CDR3 sequences, around 30% detected once. Antigens for these TCRs are unknown. The source material was cultured PBMCs, sampled from culture after CMV antigen stimulation. Every receptor here comes from a human donor in good health (CMV status not recorded). Some clones in this sample may be carry-over from other donors' samples. Both conserved end residues are part of each CDR3. A D gene is named only where the DNA matches it firmly. Size tells how often a clone was seen (once, few, many) or the class of an expanded clone, and some rows leave it out.

d_gene	abundance	v_gene	j_gene	CDR3aa	CDR3nt
.	few	TRBV6-2/TRBV6-3	TRBJ2-5	CASSYVADYQETQYF	TGTGCCAGCAGTTACGTAGCGGATTACCAAGAGACCCAGTACTTC
.	.	TRBV2	TRBJ1-1	CASSYTRGNTEAFF	TGTGCCAGCAGTTACACGAGGGGAAACACTGAAGCTTTCTTT
.	.	TRBV5-4	TRBJ2-3	CASSFGAKGTDTQYF	TGTGCCAGCAGCTTTGGGGCAAAAGGAACAGATACGCAGTATTTT
.	.	TRBV4-3	TRBJ2-1	CASSQVAGNEQFF	TGCGCCAGCAGCCAAGTGGCCGGCAATGAGCAGTTCTTC
TRBD1	.	TRBV6-6	TRBJ2-5	CAMWTGGGILKETQYF	TGTGCCATGTGGACAGGGGGCGGCATCCTGAAAGAGACCCAGTACTTC
TRBD1	.	TRBV7-8	TRBJ1-1	CASSEGQGGTEAFF	TGTGCCAGCAGCGAGGGACAGGGAGGAACTGAAGCTTTCTTT
.	.	TRBV7-2	TRBJ2-7	CASSLSRGLSYEQYF	TGTGCCAGCAGCTTATCGCGGGGACTTTCCTACGAGCAGTACTTC
TRBD1	.	TRBV7-2	TRBJ1-4	CASRQGTVYEKLFF	TGTGCCAGCAGACAGGGGACAGTTTACGAAAAACTGTTTTTT
.	.	TRBV24-1	TRBJ2-3	CATSDLYLTDTQYF	TGTGCCACCAGTGATTTGTATTTGACAGATACGCAGTATTTT
.	many	TRBV7-2	TRBJ1-2	CASSPGSASGYTF	TGTGCCAGCAGCCCAGGGTCGGCTTCTGGCTACACCTTC
TRBD2	few	TRBV7-2	TRBJ2-5	CASSSEYRMGRALQETQYF	TGTGCCAGCAGCTCCGAATACCGTATGGGGAGGGCCTTACAAGAGACCCAGTACTTC
TRBD2	many	TRBV7-2	TRBJ2-5	CASKRTSGSMETQYF	TGTGCCAGCAAACGGACTAGCGGGAGTATGGAGACCCAGTACTTC
TRBD2	.	TRBV4-3	TRBJ2-5	CASSQDPGRDETQYF	TGCGCCAGCAGCCAAGATCCCGGGAGGGATGAGACCCAGTACTTC
.	few	TRBV11-2	TRBJ2-1	CASSSRESGNNEQFF	TGTGCCAGCAGCTCCAGGGAATCGGGGAACAATGAGCAGTTCTTC
.	.	TRBV7-2	TRBJ1-6	CASSLEGTANSPLHF	TGTGCCAGCAGCTTAGAAGGGACGGCTAATTCACCCCTCCACTTT
.	many	TRBV6-1	TRBJ1-4	CASRRGWTNEKLFF	TGTGCCAGCAGAAGGGGTTGGACTAATGAAAAACTGTTTTTT
TRBD1	once	TRBV28	TRBJ1-1	CASRLQGSAEAFF	TGTGCCAGCAGGTTACAGGGGAGTGCTGAAGCTTTCTTT
.	.	TRBV11-2	TRBJ2-1	CASSLILRDEQFF	TGTGCCAGCAGCTTAATTCTCCGGGATGAGCAGTTCTTC
.	few	TRBV10-3	TRBJ1-1	CAIRPQGADTEAFF	TGTGCCATTAGACCACAGGGAGCCGACACTGAAGCTTTCTTT
.	many	TRBV7-6	TRBJ2-5	CASSLGGVGETQYF	TGTGCCAGCAGCTTAGGAGGGGTAGGGGAGACCCAGTACTTC
.	.	TRBV6-2/TRBV6-3	TRBJ1-5	CASSYTDQPQHF	TGTGCCAGCAGTTACACAGATCAGCCCCAGCATTTT
.	few	TRBV6-6	TRBJ2-7	CASSQGAGSYEQYF	TGTGCCAGCAGTCAAGGCGCCGGCTCCTACGAGCAGTACTTC
.	few	TRBV4-2	TRBJ1-4	CASSLGTEFWGGEKLFF	TGTGCCAGCAGCCTGGGAACAGAGTTTTGGGGTGGTGAAAAACTGTTTTTT
TRBD1	few	TRBV7-2	TRBJ2-2	CASSFTGQVRELFF	TGTGCCAGCAGCTTTACGGGACAGGTCCGAGAGCTGTTTTTT
TRBD1	.	TRBV11-1	TRBJ2-7	CASSLWTGPNYEQYF	TGTGCCAGCAGCTTATGGACAGGGCCGAACTACGAGCAGTACTTC
TRBD1	.	TRBV7-2	TRBJ2-1	CASILGTGTYNEQFF	TGTGCCAGCATCCTCGGGACAGGGACCTACAATGAGCAGTTCTTC
.	few	TRBV7-9	TRBJ1-1	CASSLVQGRLTNTEAFF	TGTGCCAGCAGCTTAGTTCAGGGGAGGCTTACGAACACTGAAGCTTTCTTT
TRBD2	.	TRBV24-1	TRBJ2-5	CATSDWGLGSQETQYF	TGTGCCACCAGTGATTGGGGACTAGGGAGCCAAGAGACCCAGTACTTC
TRBD2	.	TRBV20-1	TRBJ2-1	CSARAGLGTSDEQFF	TGCAGTGCTAGGGCTGGACTCGGGACTAGTGATGAGCAGTTCTTC
.	.	TRBV30	TRBJ2-3	CAWKRQGIDTQYF	TGTGCCTGGAAAAGGCAGGGGATAGATACGCAGTATTTT
TRBD1	many	TRBV7-2	TRBJ1-1	CASSPRTGSTEAFF	TGTGCCAGCAGCCCGAGGACAGGGTCCACTGAAGCTTTCTTT
TRBD2	many	TRBV7-2	TRBJ2-6	CASSLIGTPGLAGPGANVLTF	TGTGCCAGCAGCTTAATAGGGACGCCGGGACTAGCGGGACCAGGGGCCAACGTCCTGACTTTC
TRBD1	once	TRBV27	TRBJ1-5	CASSDPADRDSNQPQHF	TGTGCCAGCAGTGACCCAGCCGACAGGGATAGCAATCAGCCCCAGCATTTT
TRBD1	.	TRBV6-2/TRBV6-3	TRBJ2-2	CASSWGQGAYTGELFF	TGTGCCAGCAGTTGGGGACAGGGGGCTTACACCGGGGAGCTGTTTTTT
.	.	TRBV28	TRBJ1-5	CASSPSGRNQPQHF	TGTGCCAGCAGTCCTTCGGGGCGTAATCAGCCCCAGCATTTT
TRBD2	.	TRBV4-1	TRBJ2-1	CASSQGTSGDNEQFF	TGCGCCAGCAGCCAAGGGACTAGCGGGGACAATGAGCAGTTCTTC
.	few	TRBV6-5	TRBJ2-3	CASKKRSTDTQYF	TGTGCCAGCAAGAAAAGAAGCACAGATACGCAGTATTTT
.	.	TRBV9	TRBJ1-3	CASSIRDGSGNTIYF	TGTGCCAGCAGCATTCGGGACGGCTCTGGAAACACCATATATTTT
TRBD1	.	TRBV6-6	TRBJ1-2	CASSYPNRGNYGYTF	TGTGCCAGCAGTTACCCTAACAGGGGTAACTATGGCTACACCTTC
.	.	TRBV7-2	TRBJ1-2	CASSLRLGQSSDGYTF	TGTGCCAGCAGCTTAAGATTGGGACAATCATCCGATGGCTACACCTTC
TRBD2	.	TRBV5-1	TRBJ2-1	CASSSGLAEAYNEQFF	TGCGCCAGCAGCTCTGGACTAGCGGAAGCCTACAATGAGCAGTTCTTC
TRBD1	many	TRBV7-2	TRBJ1-6	CASSWGQGESPLHF	TGTGCCAGCAGCTGGGGCCAGGGGGAGTCACCCCTCCACTTT
.	.	TRBV10-3	TRBJ2-7	CAISDRSSYEQYF	TGTGCCATCAGCGACAGGAGCTCCTACGAGCAGTACTTC
TRBD2	.	TRBV28	TRBJ2-7	CASSLEVGGRALSGQYF	TGTGCCAGCAGTTTAGAAGTCGGCGGGAGGGCCCTTTCCGGGCAGTACTTC
TRBD2	.	TRBV12-3/TRBV12-4	TRBJ2-7	CASSLGLAGLSYEQYF	TGTGCCAGCAGCCTAGGACTAGCGGGATTATCCTACGAGCAGTACTTC
TRBD2	.	TRBV27	TRBJ2-1	CASTLLADPLGEQFF	TGTGCCAGCACGCTACTAGCGGATCCCCTCGGGGAGCAGTTCTTC
TRBD1	few	TRBV28	TRBJ2-4	CASSTRDRQYF	TGTGCCAGCAGTACCCGGGACAGGCAGTACTTC
.	.	TRBV7-9	TRBJ2-3	CASSFSSGTDTQYF	TGTGCCAGCAGCTTCAGCAGTGGAACAGATACGCAGTATTTT
.	.	TRBV7-2	TRBJ1-1	CASSFATGPTEAFF	TGTGCCAGCAGCTTTGCCACAGGGCCCACTGAAGCTTTCTTT
TRBD1	few	TRBV27	TRBJ1-1	CASSLSWDRGLAFF	TGTGCCAGCAGTTTAAGTTGGGACAGGGGGCTGGCTTTCTTT
TRBD1	.	TRBV6-1	TRBJ1-2	CASSGSRTGDGYTF	TGTGCCAGCAGTGGTTCACGGACAGGCGATGGCTACACCTTC
TRBD2	.	TRBV20-1	TRBJ2-3	CSVPGTNTDTQYF	TGCAGTGTCCCTGGGACTAACACAGATACGCAGTATTTT
.	.	TRBV5-1	TRBJ2-1	CASSFIPTFYNEQFF	TGCGCCAGCAGCTTTATCCCTACCTTCTACAATGAGCAGTTCTTC